This note documents a single T cell receptor (beta chain) sequence. This table comes from immunoSEQ multiplex PCR, and its TCRdb copy is limited to in-frame clones, with some not included. In the table there are some 500,000 clones, less than 90% of which are singletons. This sample is part of a study of blood T cell repertoires in COVID-19. The CDR3 spans 14 residues. Germline-derived CDR1 and CDR2 are ENHRY and SYGVKD. The junction had 2 bases not matched to a gene; V was cut back by 4 bases and J by 1 base. The material sequenced was peripheral blood. The clonotype comes from a woman aged 50 to 60 with COVID-19, enrolled during active disease. V gene TRBV10-3 combines with J gene TRBJ1-1; 8 bases agree with TRBD1. CDR3 coding DNA: TGTGCCATCAGTGGCGACAGGGGGAACACTGAAGCTTTCTTT. Translated, it gives CAISGDRGNTEAFF.